Following are 23 T cell receptor beta chains from one sample sequenced in a study of cytomegalovirus exposure and HLA in healthy donors. The PCR ran on 60 Vbeta and 13 Jbeta primers. TCRdb's copy holds only in-frame clones and misses some; the assay was immunoSEQ multiplex PCR. The profile shows hundreds of thousands of clones, around 89% of them singletons. The sequenced sample was PBMCs. The receptor source for this set is a woman aged 18-29 years in good health and CMV-seronegative.

The chain uses TRBV29-1 and TRBJ2-7, with D possibly matching TRBD2 (5 bases). V was clipped by 6 bases and J by 3 bases, with 6 bases between them. Per the germline V gene, CDR1 is SQVTM and CDR2 is ANQGSEA. The CDR3 has 10 residues. CDR3 protein: CSVRDYEQYF. The CDR3 coding sequence is TGCAGCGTCCGGGACTACGAGCAGTACTTC.

The chain links TRBV7-9 to TRBJ2-1; D possibly corresponds to TRBD2 (7 bases). The V end lost 5 bases, the J end lost 8 bases, and 19 bases lay between the germline ends. CDR1 is SEHNR, CDR2 FQNEAQ, per germline (reference sequence). The CDR3 spans 15 residues. The CDR3 protein is CASSPRLGGRYEQFF. Written as DNA, the CDR3 is TGTGCCAGCAGCCCAAGGCTCGGGGGGCGGTATGAGCAGTTCTTC.

The chain combines TRBV6-5 with TRBJ2-7; 7 bases map to TRBD2. This CDR3 contains 14 residues. Germline V CDR1 and CDR2: MNHEY, SVGAGI. V lost 5 bases and J lost 1; bases outside the gene matches: 5. The CDR3 coding sequence is TGTGCCAGCAGTAAAGCGGGGCTTTCCTACGAGCAGTACTTC. It translates to CASSKAGLSYEQYF.

This clone was picked up a small number of times. The chain combines TRBV4-2 with TRBJ2-3; tentatively, D is TRBD2 (5 bases). The V end was cut by 1 base, the J end by 0 bases, with 11 bases between. Germline CDR1 reads LGHNA; CDR2 reads YNFKEQ. The CDR3 runs to 16 residues. This chain's CDR3 is CASSQGVATSTDTQYF. DNA of the CDR3: TGTGCCAGCAGCCAAGGGGTAGCGACGAGCACAGATACGCAGTATTTT.

The chain is built from TRBV9 and TRBJ2-5; tentatively, D is TRBD1 (6 bases). V was cut by 4 bases and J by 3 bases, with 16 bases left in between. Looked up from germline, CDR1 is SGDLS and CDR2 is YYNGEE. The CDR3 length is 15 residues. CDR3 sequence: CASSPTGRKEETQYF. The DNA of the CDR3 is TGTGCCAGCAGCCCCACAGGGAGAAAAGAAGAGACCCAGTACTTC.

This chain connects TRBV4-2 to TRBJ2-7; 10 positions match TRBD1. Germline CDR1 and CDR2: LGHNA and YNFKEQ. CDR3 size: 14 residues. Trimming at V came to 3 bases and at J to 6 bases, leaving 5 bases not matched to a gene. Here the CDR3 DNA reads TGTGCCAGCAGCCAGACCGGGACAGGGGCCGAGCAGTACTTC. Translated: CASSQTGTGAEQYF.

This clone was detected once. The rearrangement uses TRBV27 and TRBJ1-1, with 7 positions matching TRBD1. This CDR3 has 16 residues. J lost 8 bases, V lost 5 bases, and 17 bases had no gene match. CDR1 and CDR2 from the germline V gene are MNHEY and SMNVEV (reference sequence). CDR3 nucleotide sequence: TGTGCCAGCAGTCGAATAGGTCCGGGACAGCTAGAGGAAGCTTTCTTT. It is translated as CASSRIGPGQLEEAFF.

V is TRBV14 and J is TRBJ2-7; weak D call: TRBD1 (5 bases). Germline V gene data show CDR1 as SGHDN and CDR2 as FVKESK. Trimming stripped 3 bases from V and 2 bases from J, with 8 bases between. This CDR3 has 13 amino acids. The CDR3 region has the DNA TGTGCCAGCAGCCACGGACACGCCTACGAGCAGTACTTC. Protein product: CASSHGHAYEQYF. Using reference TRBV14 and TRBJ2-7 for the parts outside the CDR3, the full variable domain is EAGVTQFPSHSVIEKGQTVTLRCDPISGHDNLYWYRRVMGKEIKFLLHFVKESKQDESGMPNNRFLAERTGGTYSTLKVQPAELEDSGVYFCASSHGHAYEQYFGPGTRLTVT.

The chain links TRBV5-1 to TRBJ1-4, with 7 bases identical to TRBD1. The germline V gene has CDR1 SGHRS and CDR2 YFSETQ. J lost 0 bases, V lost 1 base, and 6 bases had no gene match. The CDR3 sequence is 17 residues long. CDR3 nucleotide sequence: TGCGCCAGCAGCTTGAGGGGACAGACGCCAACTAATGAAAAACTGTTTTTT. This translates into CASSLRGQTPTNEKLFF.

The chain is built from TRBV10-1 and TRBJ1-2, with D possibly TRBD1 on 6 matching bases. CDR3 length: 13 residues. Germline loops: CDR1 WNHNN, CDR2 SYGVQD (reference sequence). V lost 4 bases and J lost 4, with 10 bases in between. CDR3 bases: TGCGCCAGCAGTGTAGGACAGACCTATGGCTACACCTTC. Protein: CASSVGQTYGYTF.

J is TRBJ2-1 and V is TRBV5-1, with D hard to call. Between the trimmed V and J ends, which lost 5 bases and 6 bases, there was a span of 9 bases. The CDR3 runs to 12 residues. Germline V lookup: CDR1 SGHRS, CDR2 YFSETQ. For the CDR3, the DNA is TGCGCCAGCAGTTATCTAGGCAATGAGCAGTTCTTC. This gives the protein CASSYLGNEQFF.

The chain couples TRBV28 to TRBJ1-1; possibly TRBD1 for D (5 bases). This CDR3 spans 12 amino acids. Trimming removed 5 bases at V and 5 bases at J, with 9 bases between. The germline V gene has CDR1 MDHEN and CDR2 SYDVKM. CDR3 nucleotides: TGTGCCAGCAGTACAGGCCCGACTGAAGCTTTCTTT. The encoded protein is CASSTGPTEAFF.

The V call is TRBV4-2, the J call TRBJ2-3; 9 bases align to TRBD2. The CDR3 length is 16 residues. The V gene's germline CDR1 is LGHNA and CDR2 YNFKEQ. V dropped 8 bases and J dropped 4; count of bases not matched to a gene: 13. CDR3 amino acids: CASGLEAGGLPDTQYF. CDR3 coding DNA: TGTGCCAGCGGGCTGGAAGCGGGAGGCCTCCCAGATACGCAGTATTTT.

The V and J genes are TRBV27 and TRBJ2-7; D is unresolved. Germline CDR1 reads MNHEY; CDR2 reads SMNVEV (reference sequence). V was trimmed by 0 bases and J by 2 bases, leaving 11 bases between them. The CDR3 extends over 15 amino acids. The CDR3 loop reads CASSLSGGAPYEQYF. CDR3 DNA sequence: TGTGCCAGCAGTTTATCGGGTGGAGCCCCCTACGAGCAGTACTTC.

The V call is TRBV19, the J call TRBJ1-1; the match to TRBD1 covers 8 bases. J lost 0 bases, V lost 10 bases, and 4 bases had no gene match. This CDR3 comprises 13 residues. Germline V gene data show CDR1 as LNHDA and CDR2 as SQIVND (reference sequence). The CDR3 DNA reads as TGTGCCACCACGACAGGGGTGAACACTGAAGCTTTCTTT. Its translation is CATTTGVNTEAFF.

This chain links TRBV25-1 with TRBJ2-5; weak D call: TRBD2 (6 bases). The ends were cut back, 5 bases at V and 2 bases at J, with 15 bases in the middle. The germline CDR1 and CDR2 sequences are MGHDK and SYGVNS. The CDR3 totals 15 residues. CDR3 loop: CASSKIGTGQETQYF. The CDR3, as DNA: TGTGCCAGCAGTAAGATTGGGACTGGGCAAGAGACCCAGTACTTC.

The rearrangement joins TRBV5-6 to TRBJ2-5, with 14 bases matching TRBD2. Germline-derived CDR1 and CDR2 are SGHDT and YYEEEE. The J segment lost 5 bases and the V segment lost 0 bases, leaving 6 bases of the junction unmatched. This CDR3 comprises 17 residues. As DNA, the CDR3 is TGTGCCAGCAGCTTGGGACTAGCGGGAGGGGTGGTCGAGACCCAGTACTTC. As protein: CASSLGLAGGVVETQYF.

This clone has a handful of counts. The chain joins TRBV7-2 to TRBJ1-2; TRBD1 is a possible D gene (6 bases). Trimming cost V 4 bases and J 6 bases, with 15 bases left between them. Looked up from germline, CDR1 is SGHTA and CDR2 is FQGNSA. The CDR3 loop spans 14 amino acids. In DNA, the CDR3 is TGTGCCAGCAGCTCCCGCCGACAGGCGGATGGCTACACCTTC. This translates into CASSSRRQADGYTF.

The chain combines TRBV7-9 with TRBJ1-6; TRBD1 matches 10 bases. Germline V gene lookup returns CDR1 SEHNR and CDR2 FQNEAQ (reference sequence). V was clipped by 5 bases and J by 7 bases; unmatched bases: 8. The CDR3 totals 16 residues. This CDR3 is CASSRPTGGENSPLHF. The CDR3 DNA is TGTGCCAGCAGCCGTCCGACAGGGGGCGAGAATTCACCCCTCCACTTT.

The chain has TRBV11-2 and TRBJ2-1; tentative D call: TRBD2 (6 bases). The V end was cut by 1 base, the J end by 0 bases, with 13 bases between. The V gene's germline CDR1 is SGHAT and CDR2 FQNNGV. The CDR3 spans 17 residues. CDR3 loop: CASSLVTAGSSYNEQFF. DNA for the CDR3: TGTGCCAGCAGCTTAGTAACGGCGGGGAGCTCCTACAATGAGCAGTTCTTC. Drawing the rest from reference TRBV11-2 and TRBJ2-1, the complete variable domain is EAGVAQSPRYKIIEKRQSVAFWCNPISGHATLYWYQQILGQGPKLLIQFQNNGVVDDSQLPKDRFSAERLKGVDSTLKIQPAKLEDSAVYLCASSLVTAGSSYNEQFFGPGTRLTVL.

The V and J genes are TRBV5-6 and TRBJ2-7; 9 bases match TRBD1. V was pared by 5 bases and J by 6 bases, with 3 bases of the junction left unmatched. This CDR3 has 12 residues. The germline V gene has CDR1 SGHDT and CDR2 YYEEEE. The CDR3 reads CASRQTGGEQYF. The CDR3 DNA reads as TGTGCCAGCAGACAGACAGGGGGCGAGCAGTACTTC.

V gene TRBV2 combines with J gene TRBJ1-5; D gene unclear. This CDR3 is 15 amino acids long. Trimming took off 4 bases at V and 2 bases at J, with 12 bases between the two ends. Looked up from germline, CDR1 is SNHLY and CDR2 is FYNNEI. The CDR3 protein is CASSGTPGGNQPQHF. In DNA form, the CDR3 reads TGTGCCAGCAGTGGGACCCCCGGGGGCAATCAGCCCCAGCATTTT.

The V call is TRBV6-5, the J call TRBJ2-7; D is unclear. CDR3 size: 15 residues. Germline V gene sequence: CDR1 MNHEY, CDR2 SVGAGI. V was cut by 1 base and J by 1 base, with 11 bases left in between. CDR3 sequence: CASSYYRSASYEQYF. The CDR3 DNA reads TGTGCCAGCAGTTACTACCGTTCAGCGTCCTACGAGCAGTACTTC.